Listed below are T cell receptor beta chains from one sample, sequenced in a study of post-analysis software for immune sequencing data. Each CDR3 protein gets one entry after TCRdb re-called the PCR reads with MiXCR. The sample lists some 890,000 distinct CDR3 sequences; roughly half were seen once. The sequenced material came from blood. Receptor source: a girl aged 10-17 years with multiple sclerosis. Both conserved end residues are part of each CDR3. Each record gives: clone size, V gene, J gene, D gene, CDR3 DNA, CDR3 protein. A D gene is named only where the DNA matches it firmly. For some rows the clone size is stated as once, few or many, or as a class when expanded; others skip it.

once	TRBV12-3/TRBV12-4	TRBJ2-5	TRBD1	TGTACCAGCAGTCCAGGACAGGGTTTAATGGGAGAGACCCAGTACTTC	CTSSPGQGLMGETQYF
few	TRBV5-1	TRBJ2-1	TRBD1	TGCGCCAGCACCATTCTGGGACAGGGGGTAGGTGAGCAGTTCTTC	CASTILGQGVGEQFF
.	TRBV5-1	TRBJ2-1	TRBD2	TGCGCCAGCAGCTTGTTTCCCGGGACTAGCGGGGGGGAAAATGAGCAGTTCTTC	CASSLFPGTSGGENEQFF
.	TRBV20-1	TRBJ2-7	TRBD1	TGCAGTGCACGGGACAGGACCACCTACGAGCAGTACTTC	CSARDRTTYEQYF
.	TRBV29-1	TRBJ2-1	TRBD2	TGCAGCGTTGAAGATCTTCAGACTAGCGGGATCTACAATGAGCAGTTCTTC	CSVEDLQTSGIYNEQFF
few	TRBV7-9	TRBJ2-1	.	TGTGCCAGCAGCGGGGCCACGCCGCCCTTATACAATGAGCAGTTCTTC	CASSGATPPLYNEQFF
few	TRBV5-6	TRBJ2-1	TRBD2	TGTGCCAGCAGCCTCGGTAGCGGGGTTTACAATGAGCAGTTCTTC	CASSLGSGVYNEQFF
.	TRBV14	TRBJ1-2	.	TGTGCCAGCAGACCCTCGGCAGGAGGGCGTGCCTATGGCTACACCTTC	CASRPSAGGRAYGYTF
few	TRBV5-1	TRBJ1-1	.	TGCGCCAGCAGCGCCCAGGGAGGTACGAACACTGAAGCTTTCTTT	CASSAQGGTNTEAFF
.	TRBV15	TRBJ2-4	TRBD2	TGTGCCACCAGCAGAGATTCCCCCGGGACTAGCGGGGGAGGTGGGGCCAAAAACATTCAGTACTTC	CATSRDSPGTSGGGGAKNIQYF
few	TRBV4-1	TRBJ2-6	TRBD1	TGCGCCAGCAGCCACAAAGGGACAGGGGGTGTTTCTGGGGCCAACGTCCTGACTTTC	CASSHKGTGGVSGANVLTF
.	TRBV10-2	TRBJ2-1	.	TGCGCCAGCAGTGACAGACCCGGACAGCCTCCCATCTACGGTGAGCAGTTCTTC	CASSDRPGQPPIYGEQFF
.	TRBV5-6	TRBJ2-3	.	TGTACCAGCAGCACAGGGACTGGCACAGATACGCAGTATTTT	CTSSTGTGTDTQYF
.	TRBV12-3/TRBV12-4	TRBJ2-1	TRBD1	TGTGCCAGCAGCGCCGGGACAGGGCTCTCCTACAATGAGCAGTTCTTC	CASSAGTGLSYNEQFF
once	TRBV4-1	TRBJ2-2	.	TGCGCCAGCAGCCAAGTTATCGGGGAGCTGTTTTTT	CASSQVIGELFF
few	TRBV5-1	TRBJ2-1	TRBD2	TGCGCCAGCAGTCATAGCGGGAGTGGAGGACACAATGAGCAGTTCTTC	CASSHSGSGGHNEQFF
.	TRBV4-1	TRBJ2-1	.	TGCGCCAGCAGCCCTTACTCGAACTCCTACAATGAGCAGTTCTTC	CASSPYSNSYNEQFF
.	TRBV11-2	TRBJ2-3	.	TGTGCCAGCAGCAAGTACGACACAGATACGCAGTATTTT	CASSKYDTDTQYF
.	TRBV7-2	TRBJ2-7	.	TGTGCCAGCAGCTTAGGTCGTCCAGCCGAGCAGTACTTC	CASSLGRPAEQYF
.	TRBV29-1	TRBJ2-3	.	TGCAGCGTTAACGGGGGCGCTGAGGAAGATACGCAGTATTTT	CSVNGGAEEDTQYF
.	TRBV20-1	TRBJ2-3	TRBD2	TGCAGTGCTAGAGACCGTAGCGGGGGACCCACAGATACGCAGTATTTT	CSARDRSGGPTDTQYF
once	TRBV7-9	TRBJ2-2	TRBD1	TGTGCCAGTATACATCAGGGGGCGAACACCGGGGAGCTGTTTTTT	CASIHQGANTGELFF
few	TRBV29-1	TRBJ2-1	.	TGCAGCGGTGAACCGGGACATAAAAATGAGCAGTTCTTC	CSGEPGHKNEQFF
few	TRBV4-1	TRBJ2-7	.	TGCGCCAGCAGCCAAGATAGCGGGACAGGGTTCTACGAGCAGTACTTC	CASSQDSGTGFYEQYF
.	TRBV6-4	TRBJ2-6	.	TGTGCCAGCAGCCCCAGGGTGGGGGGCTCTGGGGCCAACGTCCTGACTTTC	CASSPRVGGSGANVLTF
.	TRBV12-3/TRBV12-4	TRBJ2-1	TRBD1	TGTGCCAGCAGTTTTAACCGGGACAGGATAGCCTACAATGAGCAGTTCTTC	CASSFNRDRIAYNEQFF
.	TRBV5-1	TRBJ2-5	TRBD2	TGCGCCAGCAGCTTTAGCGGGGGGGAGCGAGAGACCCAGTACTTC	CASSFSGGERETQYF
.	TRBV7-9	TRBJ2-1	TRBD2	TGTGCCAGCAGCAGTCGCGGGACTAGCGGAAATAATGAGCAGTTCTTC	CASSSRGTSGNNEQFF
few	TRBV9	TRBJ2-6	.	TGTGCCAGCAGCGCGAATCGGGCTGGGGCCAACGTCCTGACTTTC	CASSANRAGANVLTF
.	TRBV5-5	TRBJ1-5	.	TGTGCCAGCAGCTACCCTCAGGGACCCCAGCATTTT	CASSYPQGPQHF
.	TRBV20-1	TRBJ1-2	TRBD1	TGCAGTGCTAGAGCCCCCCCGGGACAGGGGTTAGCTAACTATGGCTACACCTTC	CSARAPPGQGLANYGYTF
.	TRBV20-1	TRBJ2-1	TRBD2	TGCAGTGCTAGGGGCATCAGGACTAGCATGATGAATGAGCAGTTCTTC	CSARGIRTSMMNEQFF
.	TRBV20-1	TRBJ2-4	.	TGCAGTGCTGAGGGGGGTGGCCGAGGCAAAAACATTCAGTACTTC	CSAEGGGRGKNIQYF
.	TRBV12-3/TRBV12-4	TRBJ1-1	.	TGTGCCAGCAGTTTCGTTTTGACTGAAGCTTTCTTT	CASSFVLTEAFF
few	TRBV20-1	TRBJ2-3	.	TGCAGTGCTTATCGGAGAAGCGGCACAGATACGCAGTATTTT	CSAYRRSGTDTQYF
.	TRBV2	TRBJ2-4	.	TGTGCCAGCGCCCCGTCAGGGCAGCTAGCCAAAAACATTCAGTACTTC	CASAPSGQLAKNIQYF
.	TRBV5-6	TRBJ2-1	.	TGTGCCAGCAGGGGTAACCCCAATGAGCAGTTCTTC	CASRGNPNEQFF
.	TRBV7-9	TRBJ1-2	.	TGTGCCAGCAGCTTAAATCGGGGGAGCGGCCTAATTAACTATGGCTACACCTTC	CASSLNRGSGLINYGYTF
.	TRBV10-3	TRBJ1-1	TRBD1	TGTGCCATCAGTGAGTCGGGACAGGGTGGGGACACTGAAGCTTTCTTT	CAISESGQGGDTEAFF
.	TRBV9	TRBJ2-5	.	TGTGCCAGCAGCGCTACTATAACGAGGCAAGAGACCCAGTACTTC	CASSATITRQETQYF